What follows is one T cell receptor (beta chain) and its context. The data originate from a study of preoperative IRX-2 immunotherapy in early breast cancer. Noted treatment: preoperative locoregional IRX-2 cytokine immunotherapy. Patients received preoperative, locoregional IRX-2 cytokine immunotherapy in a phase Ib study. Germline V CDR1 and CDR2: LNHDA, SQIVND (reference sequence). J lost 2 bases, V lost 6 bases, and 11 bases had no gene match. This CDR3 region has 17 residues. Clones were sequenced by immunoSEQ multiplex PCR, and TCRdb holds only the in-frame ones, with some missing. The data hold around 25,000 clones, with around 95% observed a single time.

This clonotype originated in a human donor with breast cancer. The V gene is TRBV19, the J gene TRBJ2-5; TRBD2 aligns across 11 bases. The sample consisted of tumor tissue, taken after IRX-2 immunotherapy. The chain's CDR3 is CASSQTTTSGVQETQYF. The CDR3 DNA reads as TGTGCCAGTAGCCAAACTACGACTAGCGGGGTTCAAGAGACCCAGTACTTC.